These 6 T cell receptor beta chains were all obtained from the same sample, sequenced in a study of CD8+CD57+ T cells in acquired aplastic anemia (dated by TCRdb to between 2018 and 2020). The sequencer listed for this sample is Illumina HiSeq 2000. TCR beta VDJ combination and CDR3 sequence profiling used genomic DNA as the template. TCRdb handled the public reads itself, with Q25 trimming in fastp and clone calling in MiXCR, and kept productive beta chains. Each CDR3 protein gets just one entry, which takes the most common genes and DNA from the rows behind it. This sample lists about 160,000 distinct CDR3 sequences; around 45% were detected once. Of the sample, 1.1% falls within the top ten clones. The source material was sorted CD4+, CD8+, or CD8+CD57+ T cells (not recorded which) from PBMCs. These receptors all stem from a human donor in good health.

The chain couples TRBV2 to TRBJ2-5; no clear D. CDR1 SNHLY and CDR2 FYNNEI come from the germline V gene. V was shortened by 3 bases and J by 7 bases, with 9 bases between the two germline ends. This CDR3 contains 12 residues. Here the CDR3 reads CASSDSSWTQYF. The CDR3 nucleotides are TGTGCCAGCAGTGACAGCTCTTGGACCCAGTACTTC.

The chain joins TRBV15 to TRBJ1-3; no firm D call. Germline assignment: CDR1 LNHNV and CDR2 YYDKDF (reference sequence). The V end lost 0 bases, the J end lost 5 bases, and 5 bases lay between the germline ends. There are 13 residues in the CDR3. CDR3 DNA sequence: TGTGCCACCAGCAGAGATAGTCGAAACACCATATATTTT. It codes for CATSRDSRNTIYF.

This clonotype has at least ten counts. The V and J genes are TRBV10-2 and TRBJ2-7; 11 bases line up with TRBD2. V lost 0 bases, J lost 4 bases, and 8 bases stayed unmatched. This CDR3 is 17 amino acids long. Germline CDR1 and CDR2: WSHSY and SAAADI. The CDR3 coding sequence is TGCGCCAGCAGTGAGTCGAAGCTAGCGGGAGGTTGGTACGAGCAGTACTTC. Translating gives CASSESKLAGGWYEQYF.

This clonotype was seen ten or more times. The chain links TRBV4-2 to TRBJ1-5; D call uncertain. The CDR3 loop spans 17 amino acids. Germline V gives CDR1 LGHNA, CDR2 YNFKEQ. Trimming removed 5 bases at V and 4 bases at J, with 21 bases between. CDR3 region: CASSITGPFQHNQPQHF. DNA for the CDR3: TGTGCCAGCAGCATAACTGGTCCTTTCCAGCATAATCAGCCCCAGCATTTT.

This clonotype came up many times. The chain uses TRBV7-2 and TRBJ2-2; D gene ambiguous. CDR1 and CDR2 (germline): SGHTA, FQGNSA. There are 13 residues in the CDR3. Trimming left V 4 bases short and J 0 bases short, with 3 bases between. Here the CDR3 reads CASSSANTGELFF. The CDR3, as DNA: TGTGCCAGCAGCTCCGCGAACACCGGGGAGCTGTTTTTT.

V gene TRBV15 combines with J gene TRBJ2-3, with TRBD1 as a possible D gene (5 bases). With 1 base removed from V and 2 bases from J, the gap between germline ends came to 10 bases. Germline CDR1 LNHNV, CDR2 YYDKDF (reference sequence). The length of the CDR3 is 15 residues. CDR3 DNA: TGTGCCACCAGCAGAGCGGCAGGGTTCACAGATACGCAGTATTTT. This encodes CATSRAAGFTDTQYF.